What follows describes a single T cell receptor (beta chain). The antigen remains unidentified. This specimen belongs to a study of CD8+ T cells in alopecia areata. Study-wide points: On tofacitinib, scalp and blood still held many of the expanded lesional clones.

Noted treatment: oral pan-JAK inhibitor, 5-10 mg twice daily. Extracted RNA was reverse transcribed, and the resulting cDNA served as sequencing template. Using immunoSEQ multiplex PCR, the repertoire was profiled, and TCRdb retains in-frame clones only, with some absent. Of about 88,000 clones listed, around 47% are singletons. The clonotype originates from a human donor with alopecia areata. Material: CD8+ T cells sorted from blood, obtained at week 24, from a patient treated with tofacitinib.

Here the CDR3 DNA reads TGCGCCAGCAGCTTGGAGTGGCGGGCGAGTGACAATGAGCAGTTCTTC. Protein product: CASSLEWRASDNEQFF. This rearrangement joins TRBV5-1 to TRBJ2-1; a possible D gene is TRBD2 (5 bases). Trimming took 0 bases from V and 5 from J, leaving 15 bases between them. CDR3 length: 16 residues. Germline loops: CDR1 SGHRS, CDR2 YFSETQ.